This section outlines one TCR beta chain sequence together with its context. These data originate in a study of CD8+CD57+ T cells in acquired aplastic anemia. The germline V gene encodes CDR1 MNHEY and CDR2 SVGEGT. CDR3 length: 15 amino acids. Trimming took 4 bases from V and 6 from J; bases not matched to a gene: 5. TCR beta VDJ and CDR3 were profiled, and genomic DNA was the template. In TCRdb, the reads were re-called with MiXCR into one record per CDR3 protein. This table holds around 200,000 distinct CDR3 sequences, around 50% found once. Sequencing used sorted CD4+, CD8+, or CD8+CD57+ T cells (not recorded which) from PBMCs. The chain carries TRBV6-2 or TRBV6-3 and TRBJ1-5, with 11 bases fitting TRBD1. The clonotype comes from a human donor in good health, serving as a control. CDR3 sequence reads: CASSSWTGGTQPQHF. CDR3 coding DNA: TGTGCCAGCAGTTCCTGGACAGGGGGCACTCAGCCCCAGCATTTT.